This T cell receptor beta chain is drawn from a study of shared clonotypes between healthy human individuals. This CDR3 is 14 amino acids long. The germline V gene encodes CDR1 MNHEY and CDR2 SMNVEV (reference sequence). V was clipped by 8 bases and J by 5 bases, with 18 bases between them. Clones were read by immunoSEQ multiplex PCR, and TCRdb kept only the in-frame ones, dropping some. The data show approximately 980,000 clones, roughly 72% seen once. Material: memory CD4+ T cells sorted from blood. Subset reported: CD45RA-negative fraction. The receptor was isolated from a man between 18 and 29 years old in good health. This chain links TRBV27 with TRBJ1-2; D not resolved. The CDR3 DNA follows: TGTGCCAGCCGAAGATCCGGACGGTTTTATGGCTACACCTTC. Translation: CASRRSGRFYGYTF.